These 26 T cell receptor beta chains originate from one sample sequenced in a study of beta chain features in type 1 diabetes (dated by TCRdb to the late 2010s). Antigens for these TCRs are unknown. Library construction relied on the immunoSEQ multiplex PCR assay. All of the isolated RNA was reverse transcribed with the High Capacity cDNA Reverse Transcription Kit, so expressed TCRB transcripts were sequenced. Here the immuneACCESS table is served through TCRdb, limited to in-frame sequences with V and J called. Missing clones are a known gap in these copies; in checked studies unresolved V genes cover under half, and the rest lacks a known reason. The sample includes 600,000 to 700,000 clones, with approximately 13% observed a single time. Roughly 0.11% of the sample is in the top ten clones. Study-wide conclusions, independent of this receptor: Type 1 diabetes patients showed a moderate but significant shortening of TCRB CDR3 length in all four CD4+ subsets.

The sequenced sample was naive CD4+ T cells from blood. The cell subset or site label, read with the paper, signifies: true naive CD4+ T cells. The receptors originated from a man aged 30 to 45 with type 1 diabetes.

V gene TRBV20-1 combines with J gene TRBJ1-2; D gene ambiguous. CDR1 DFQATT and CDR2 SNEGSKA come from the germline V gene (reference sequence). The V end lost 7 bases, the J end lost 8 bases, and 14 bases lay between the germline ends. The CDR3 spans 11 residues. CDR3 protein: CSGSTPGGYTF. For the CDR3, the DNA is TGCAGTGGAAGCACCCCCGGAGGCTACACCTTC.

This clone came up a few times. V is TRBV9 and J is TRBJ2-1; perhaps TRBD2 as D (6 bases). Trimming took 5 bases from V and 4 from J, leaving 16 bases between them. The CDR3 length is 15 residues. Germline CDR1 SGDLS, CDR2 YYNGEE. In DNA form, the CDR3 reads TGTGCCAGCAGTTCCGGGGACTTCCAATACAATGAGCAGTTCTTC. Its protein product is CASSSGDFQYNEQFF.

Notes on this clone: Other DNA sequences within the sample encode an identical CDR3. The chain joins TRBV28 to TRBJ2-7; the D gene could be TRBD1 or TRBD2 (5 bases each). The germline CDR1 and CDR2 sequences are MDHEN and SYDVKM. CDR3 size: 14 residues. The ends were cut back, 6 bases at V and 2 bases at J, with 14 bases in the middle. The CDR3 bases are TGTGCCAGCAGCCCCGGGACGGAGACCTACGAGCAGTACTTC. This codes for CASSPGTETYEQYF.

This sequence joins TRBV10-3 and TRBJ2-7; tentatively, D is TRBD1 or TRBD2 (5 bases each). Germline V gene sequence: CDR1 ENHRY, CDR2 SYGVKD. CDR3 length equals 14 residues. V lost 10 bases, J lost 1 base, and 17 bases lay in between. CDR3 nucleotide sequence: TGTGCCACTGACCCCGGTGGGGGATCCTACGAGCAGTACTTC. Protein product: CATDPGGGSYEQYF.

The rearrangement links TRBV9 to TRBJ2-5; TRBD1 aligns across 9 bases. CDR3 length: 14 amino acids. After removal of 4 bases from V and 5 bases from J, the junction contained 6 bases not matched to a gene. Germline lookup yields CDR1 SGDLS and CDR2 YYNGEE. CDR3 sequence: CASSSQGAYETQYF. Here the CDR3 DNA reads TGTGCCAGCAGCTCACAGGGGGCATATGAGACCCAGTACTTC.

This chain joins TRBV10-3 and TRBJ1-6, with TRBD1 matching over 8 bases. Germline CDR1 ENHRY, CDR2 SYGVKD. This CDR3 contains 13 residues. The trim removed 9 bases at V and 6 bases at J, leaving 4 bases unmatched. As DNA, the CDR3 is TGTGCCATTTCGGACAGGGTTAATTCACCCCTCCACTTT. Translated: CAISDRVNSPLHF.

This clone was detected only a few times. The gene calls are TRBV7-9 and TRBJ2-7; tentatively, D is TRBD1 (6 bases). In germline, CDR1 is SEHNR, CDR2 FQNEAQ (reference sequence). The V and J ends lost 1 base and 1 base respectively, with 8 bases between them. This CDR3 is built from 14 residues. The CDR3 reads CASSLGTESYEQYF. Here the CDR3 DNA reads TGTGCCAGCAGCTTAGGGACAGAGTCCTACGAGCAGTACTTC. Filled out from reference TRBV7-9 and TRBJ2-7, the complete variable domain reads DTGVSQNPRHKITKRGQNVTFRCDPISEHNRLYWYRQTLGQGPEFLTYFQNEAQLEKSRLLSDRFSAERPKGSFSTLEIQRTEQGDSAMYLCASSLGTESYEQYFGPGTRLTVT.

The V gene is TRBV6-5, the J gene TRBJ1-6, with D hard to call. V was cut by 2 bases and J by 0 bases, with 8 bases left in between. This CDR3 has 16 residues. CDR1 MNHEY and CDR2 SVGAGI come from the germline V gene. In DNA form, the CDR3 reads TGTGCCAGCAGTTACGACATTAGCTCCTATAATTCACCCCTCCACTTT. Protein product: CASSYDISSYNSPLHF.

This clone occurred a few times. The chain joins TRBV13 to TRBJ2-5; maybe TRBD1 (6 bases). V was trimmed by 5 bases and J by 0 bases, leaving 22 bases between them. CDR1 is PRHDT and CDR2 is FYEKMQ in the germline V gene (reference sequence). CDR3 length equals 18 residues. CDR3 loop: CASSPPEVRDINQETQYF. In DNA form, the CDR3 reads TGTGCCAGCAGCCCACCCGAAGTACGGGACATCAACCAAGAGACCCAGTACTTC.

In its sample, this clone was seen a few times. The chain links TRBV5-1 to TRBJ1-3, with TRBD1 matching 9 bases. V shed 3 bases, J shed 3 bases, and the junction held 7 bases outside the gene matches. CDR1 and CDR2 (germline): SGHRS, YFSETQ. This CDR3 region has 16 residues. The CDR3 spells CASSSGTGSFGNTIYF. CDR3 nucleotide sequence: TGCGCCAGCAGCTCCGGGACAGGGTCTTTTGGAAACACCATATATTTT. The full variable domain, with the rest looked up from reference TRBV5-1 and TRBJ1-3, is KAGVTQTPRYLIKTRGQQVTLSCSPISGHRSVSWYQQTPGQGLQFLFEYFSETQRNKGNFPGRFSGRQFSNSRSEMNVSTLELGDSALYLCASSSGTGSFGNTIYFGEGSWLTVV.

A few counts support this clone. Additional DNA sequences in this sample encode the identical CDR3. V usage is TRBV9 and J usage is TRBJ1-1; D is possibly TRBD1 (5 bases). Germline loops: CDR1 SGDLS, CDR2 YYNGEE. This CDR3 comprises 15 residues. Trimming took 0 bases from V and 0 from J, leaving 9 bases between them. CDR3 loop: CASSVGGRLNTEAFF. CDR3 DNA: TGTGCCAGCAGCGTAGGGGGACGGTTGAACACTGAAGCTTTCTTT.

This clone has only a few counts. The chain couples TRBV7-2 to TRBJ1-4; D might be TRBD1 (5 bases). CDR3 length: 15 amino acids. Trimming pared 2 bases from V and 2 bases from J, leaving 9 bases between. Per germline, CDR1 SGHTA and CDR2 FQGNSA. In DNA form, the CDR3 reads TGTGCCAGCAGCTTATTCCGGGGCACTAATGAAAAACTGTTTTTT. Its translation is CASSLFRGTNEKLFF.

The chain employs TRBV29-1 and TRBJ2-5, with D uncertain. V lost 6 bases and J lost 0, with 11 bases in between. CDR3 length equals 13 residues. Germline V CDR1 and CDR2: SQVTM, ANQGSEA. CDR3 in DNA: TGCAGCGTCATGACCGGGTACCAAGAGACCCAGTACTTC. Translation gives CSVMTGYQETQYF.

The gene calls are TRBV4-3 and TRBJ1-4; D call uncertain. V was cut by 0 bases and J by 8 bases, with 10 bases left in between. This CDR3 region has 14 residues. Germline V gene sequence: CDR1 LGHNA, CDR2 YSLEER. CDR3 sequence (DNA): TGCGCCAGCAGCCAAGATCCAATGGGGGAAAAACTGTTTTTT. Amino acids: CASSQDPMGEKLFF.

V and J are TRBV7-2 and TRBJ2-1; D could derive from TRBD1 or TRBD2 (5 bases each). The germline V gene encodes CDR1 SGHTA and CDR2 FQGNSA. The ends were cut back, 7 bases at V and 6 bases at J, with 16 bases in the middle. CDR3 size: 14 residues. The CDR3 is CASTSGLGVNEQFF. In DNA, the CDR3 is TGTGCCAGCACCTCAGGCCTGGGGGTCAATGAGCAGTTCTTC.

The rearrangement uses TRBV6-5 and TRBJ2-2; possible D gene TRBD1, 5 bases. The V and J ends lost 2 bases and 9 bases respectively, with 10 bases between them. The germline CDR1 and CDR2 sequences are MNHEY and SVGAGI. The CDR3 runs 13 residues. CDR3 DNA sequence: TGTGCCAGCAGTTACGACAGTAGCCGGGAGCTGTTTTTT. Protein: CASSYDSSRELFF.

This clone has just a few counts. The V call is TRBV6-1, the J call TRBJ2-5; weak D call: TRBD2 (6 bases). V was pared by 5 bases and J by 0 bases, with 13 bases between. CDR3 length: 15 amino acids. Germline-derived CDR1 and CDR2 are MNHNS and SASEGT. The CDR3 DNA reads as TGTGCCAGCAGTTCGGAGGGATCGTACCAAGAGACCCAGTACTTC. Amino acid sequence: CASSSEGSYQETQYF.

The chain joins TRBV4-1 to TRBJ2-5, with D unresolved. The germline V and J ends were trimmed by 1 base and 1 base, with 4 bases remaining between them. This CDR3 has 13 residues. Per the germline V gene, CDR1 is MGHRA and CDR2 is YSYEKL. As DNA, the CDR3 is TGCGCCAGCAGCCAAGGGAGCCAAGAGACCCAGTACTTC. Translated: CASSQGSQETQYF.

This chain connects TRBV27 to TRBJ2-7; 8 nucleotides align to TRBD1. After removal of 2 bases from V and 4 bases from J, the junction contained 10 bases not matched to a gene. Per germline, CDR1 MNHEY and CDR2 SMNVEV (reference sequence). This CDR3 is built from 16 residues. The CDR3: CASSLGSGQATYEQYF. CDR3 in DNA: TGTGCCAGCAGTTTAGGGTCGGGACAGGCTACGTACGAGCAGTACTTC.

J is TRBJ2-1 and V is TRBV11-3, with TRBD2 identical over 8 bases. J was trimmed by 5 bases and V by 5 bases; bases with no gene match: 8. Germline-derived CDR1 and CDR2 are SGHNT and YENEEA. The CDR3 has 15 residues. The CDR3 DNA reads TGTGCCAGCAGCCCCGGGGGGGCGGGGGACAATGAGCAGTTCTTC. Amino acids: CASSPGGAGDNEQFF.

This clone was seen a few times. The V and J genes are TRBV4-2 and TRBJ2-2; TRBD2 might be the D (5 bases). The V gene's germline CDR1 is LGHNA and CDR2 YNFKEQ. There are 16 residues in the CDR3. V was pared by 2 bases and J by 0 bases, with 10 bases between. The CDR3 loop is CASSQQRYSNTGELFF. The CDR3 DNA sequence: TGTGCCAGCAGCCAACAGCGGTATTCGAACACCGGGGAGCTGTTTTTT.

V usage is TRBV10-3 and J usage is TRBJ1-2; 10 bases align to TRBD1. Germline assignment: CDR1 ENHRY and CDR2 SYGVKD. With V trimmed by 6 bases and J by 8 bases, 3 bases remained unmatched. The CDR3 is 12 amino acids. CDR3 coding DNA: TGTGCCATCAGGGTGACAGGGGGCGGCTACACCTTC. Protein product: CAIRVTGGGYTF.

This clone was seen many times. This chain uses TRBV5-4 with TRBJ2-3; possibly TRBD1 for D (6 bases). Germline V gene sequence: CDR1 SGHNT, CDR2 YYREEE (reference sequence). With 7 bases removed from V and 4 bases from J, the gap between germline ends came to 16 bases. CDR3 size: 14 residues. The CDR3 here is CASRTGIVSDTQYF. CDR3 DNA: TGTGCCAGCCGAACAGGGATTGTGTCAGATACGCAGTATTTT. Full variable domain (missing parts from reference TRBV5-4 and TRBJ2-3): ETGVTQSPTHLIKTRGQQVTLRCSSQSGHNTVSWYQQALGQGPQFIFQYYREEENGRGNFPPRFSGLQFPNYSSELNVNALELDDSALYLCASRTGIVSDTQYFGPGTRLTVL.

This clone was picked up a small number of times. The chain joins TRBV9 to TRBJ1-2; no definite D call. CDR3 length equals 13 residues. The V gene lost 5 bases and the J gene lost 9 bases, with 17 bases spanning the gap. CDR1 and CDR2 from the germline V gene are SGDLS and YYNGEE. The CDR3 reads CASRPGFSRSYTF. CDR3 nucleotide sequence: TGTGCCAGCAGACCCGGGTTCTCGAGGAGCTACACCTTC.

The chain couples TRBV7-2 to TRBJ2-7, with 8 bases fitting TRBD2. Germline CDR1 reads SGHTA; CDR2 reads FQGNSA. The CDR3 loop spans 15 amino acids. Trimming took 3 bases from V and 1 from J; bases not matched to a gene: 5. CDR3 coding DNA: TGTGCCAGCAGCTTTAACCCGGGGGGGTCCTACGAGCAGTACTTC. Amino acids: CASSFNPGGSYEQYF.

This clone was picked up a small number of times. The CDR3, as DNA: TGCGCCAGCAGCCCCGACGTCTCCCCAGATACGCAGTATTTT. It yields the protein CASSPDVSPDTQYF. This sequence joins TRBV5-1 and TRBJ2-3; D uncertain. V was trimmed by 4 bases and J by 4 bases, leaving 13 bases between them. The CDR3 is made up of 14 amino acids. Germline V CDR1 and CDR2: SGHRS, YFSETQ.